Below are 27 T cell receptor beta chains sequenced from a single sample in a study of cytomegalovirus exposure and HLA in healthy donors. The study ran its PCR with 60 Vbeta and 13 Jbeta primers. This table comes from immunoSEQ multiplex PCR, and its TCRdb copy is limited to in-frame clones, with some not included. The sample carries fewer than 250,000 clones, around 80% recorded once. Sequenced material: PBMCs. The receptors shown here come from a man aged 18 to 30 in good health and CMV-seronegative.

The chain carries TRBV7-2 and TRBJ1-4; D perhaps matches TRBD1 (5 bases). This CDR3 spans 15 amino acids. From germline, CDR1 is SGHTA and CDR2 FQGNSA. V was trimmed by 5 bases and J by 5 bases, leaving 15 bases between them. The CDR3 is CASSNEGRWNEKLFF. Here the CDR3 DNA reads TGTGCCAGCAGCAACGAGGGGAGGTGGAATGAAAAACTGTTTTTT.

V is TRBV29-1 and J is TRBJ2-5; 12 nucleotides align to TRBD1. The assigned J gene may be wrong: the sequence end matches TRBJ2-7 better. Germline V gene lookup returns CDR1 SQVTM and CDR2 ANQGSEA. The CDR3 has 14 amino acids. CDR3 sequence (DNA): TGCAGCGTTGAAACGGGACAGGGGGCGGGCGAGCAGTACTTC. Translation gives CSVETGQGAGEQYF.

The chain combines TRBV28 with TRBJ1-2; the D is unclear. V lost 8 bases and J 2 bases, leaving 9 bases between the germline ends. From germline, CDR1 is MDHEN and CDR2 SYDVKM. The CDR3 sequence is 12 residues long. CDR3 nucleotide sequence: TGTGCCAGCCGAGAGGAGAACTATGGCTACACCTTC. This gives the protein CASREENYGYTF.

The chain links TRBV4-1 to TRBJ1-2; maybe TRBD1 (6 bases). CDR1 is MGHRA and CDR2 is YSYEKL in the germline V gene. The ends were cut back, 0 bases at V and 8 bases at J, with 22 bases in the middle. The CDR3 spans 17 residues. For the CDR3, the DNA is TGCGCCAGCAGCCAAGAAGCTCTGGACACAGGGACGGGAGGCTACACCTTC. This sequence encodes CASSQEALDTGTGGYTF.

This clone was picked up one time. The chain joins TRBV6-5 to TRBJ2-2, with TRBD1 identical over 10 bases. The germline V gene encodes CDR1 MNHEY and CDR2 SVGAGI. The CDR3 sequence is 15 residues long. The V gene end was trimmed by 6 bases and the J gene end by 5 bases; junction bases not matched to a gene: 6. In DNA, the CDR3 is TGTGCCAGCAGCCCTGACAGGGGGCGGACCGGGGAGCTGTTTTTT. Protein sequence: CASSPDRGRTGELFF.

V usage is TRBV29-1 and J usage is TRBJ1-1; D call uncertain. The CDR3 loop spans 15 amino acids. Germline lookup yields CDR1 SQVTM and CDR2 ANQGSEA. The V and J ends lost 4 bases and 0 bases respectively, with 15 bases between them. This CDR3 is CSVGLNTGLNTEAFF. Written as DNA, the CDR3 is TGCAGCGTTGGACTTAATACCGGGTTGAACACTGAAGCTTTCTTT.

This clone was counted only a few times. This chain connects TRBV2 to TRBJ2-1, with TRBD2 identical over 7 bases. The CDR3 length is 12 residues. Per germline, CDR1 SNHLY and CDR2 FYNNEI. With 7 bases clipped from V and 10 bases from J, the junction kept 7 bases outside the gene matches. CDR3 in DNA: TGTGCCAGCATACGCGGGAGTGGCGAGCAGTTCTTC. Amino acid sequence: CASIRGSGEQFF.

This chain links TRBV4-1 with TRBJ2-6; D remains ambiguous. CDR1 is MGHRA and CDR2 is YSYEKL in the germline V gene. This CDR3 has 17 residues. V lost 2 bases and J 0 bases, leaving 11 bases between the germline ends. The CDR3 DNA sequence: TGCGCCAGCAGCCAATCTGGGCCGAGCTCTGGGGCCAACGTCCTGACTTTC. Its protein product is CASSQSGPSSGANVLTF.

The V call is TRBV5-1, the J call TRBJ2-5; D gene ambiguous. CDR3 length: 14 amino acids. The germline gives CDR1 SGHRS, CDR2 YFSETQ. Trimming removed 5 bases at V and 1 base at J, with 12 bases between. The CDR3 coding sequence is TGCGCCAGCAGACCTCTATCCGCCCAAGAGACCCAGTACTTC. It specifies CASRPLSAQETQYF.

This chain connects TRBV9 to TRBJ2-3; possibly TRBD2 for D (5 bases). Germline assignment: CDR1 SGDLS and CDR2 YYNGEE. The CDR3 sequence is 16 residues long. Trimming took 4 bases from V and 2 from J, leaving 17 bases between them. The CDR3 DNA is TGTGCCAGCAGCCCCCGGCGGCTAGCCTCCACAGATACGCAGTATTTT. Amino acids: CASSPRRLASTDTQYF.

The chain uses TRBV15 and TRBJ1-2; no reliable D call. This CDR3 contains 13 residues. Germline CDR1 and CDR2: LNHNV and YYDKDF (reference sequence). V was shortened by 0 bases and J by 4 bases, with 6 bases between the two germline ends. The CDR3 DNA follows: TGTGCCACCAGCAGAGATATCAGCTATGGCTACACCTTC. Protein product: CATSRDISYGYTF.

The chain links TRBV6-5 to TRBJ1-5, with D perhaps TRBD1 (6 bases). The germline V and J ends were trimmed by 0 bases and 7 bases, with 13 bases remaining between them. CDR1 MNHEY and CDR2 SVGAGI come from the germline V gene. The CDR3 consists of 15 residues. CDR3 loop: CASSYSRGGGQPQHF. The CDR3 DNA sequence: TGTGCCAGCAGTTACTCGAGGGGGGGTGGACAGCCCCAGCATTTT.

The V gene is TRBV4-1, the J gene TRBJ2-7; TRBD1 is a possible D gene (5 bases). CDR3 length: 15 residues. Per the germline V gene, CDR1 is MGHRA and CDR2 is YSYEKL. V shed 4 bases and J shed 3 bases, with 16 bases lying between them. Here the CDR3 DNA reads TGCGCCAGCAGCCTGGCGGCAGGGCCACTCTACGAGCAGTACTTC. Its translation: CASSLAAGPLYEQYF.

The chain employs TRBV5-1 and TRBJ2-7; TRBD2 aligns across 11 bases. V trimming: 2 bases; J trimming: 0 bases; junction bases outside the gene matches: 4. This CDR3 has 16 amino acids. Per the germline V gene, CDR1 is SGHRS and CDR2 is YFSETQ. The CDR3, as DNA: TGCGCCAGCAGCTTCAGACTAGCGGGGCCCTCCTACGAGCAGTACTTC. This translates into CASSFRLAGPSYEQYF. Together with reference TRBV5-1 and TRBJ2-7, the CDR3 gives the full variable domain: KAGVTQTPRYLIKTRGQQVTLSCSPISGHRSVSWYQQTPGQGLQFLFEYFSETQRNKGNFPGRFSGRQFSNSRSEMNVSTLELGDSALYLCASSFRLAGPSYEQYFGPGTRLTVT.

The chain recombines TRBV5-1 with TRBJ1-2; D unclear. CDR1 is SGHRS and CDR2 is YFSETQ in the germline V gene. V was cut by 2 bases and J by 8 bases, with 13 bases left in between. CDR3 length: 13 residues. The CDR3: CASSLQTGNGYTF. The CDR3 DNA follows: TGCGCCAGCAGCTTACAAACGGGGAACGGCTACACCTTC.

The chain is built from TRBV4-3 and TRBJ2-2, with D possibly being TRBD1 (5 bases). Looked up from germline, CDR1 is LGHNA and CDR2 is YSLEER. The CDR3 length is 15 residues. Trimming took 1 base from V and 5 from J, leaving 11 bases between them. CDR3 DNA: TGCGCCAGCAGCCAAGCCAGGGTGAGGACCGGGGAGCTGTTTTTT. Amino acid sequence: CASSQARVRTGELFF.

In DNA form, the CDR3 reads TGTGCCAGCAGCTCCTATGTACCGGGACAGTGGTCTAGACCCCTCCACTTT. Translation gives CASSSYVPGQWSRPLHF. The chain employs TRBV7-6 and TRBJ1-6; 7 bases agree with TRBD1. CDR1 is SGHVS, CDR2 FNYEAQ, per germline. The ends lost 4 bases at V and 12 bases at J; junction bases unmatched: 18. The CDR3 consists of 17 residues. Supplemented by reference TRBV7-6 and TRBJ1-6, the full variable domain reads GAGVSQSPRYKVTKRGQDVALRCDPISGHVSLYWYRQALGQGPEFLTYFNYEAQQDKSGLPNDRFSAERPEGSISTLTIQRTEQRDSAMYRCASSSYVPGQWSRPLHFGNGTRLTVT.

The table lists this clone with a few counts. The rearrangement links TRBV7-9 to TRBJ2-5; perhaps TRBD1 as D (6 bases). This CDR3 has 15 residues. V lost 1 base and J lost 4, with 13 bases in between. The germline V gene has CDR1 SEHNR and CDR2 FQNEAQ (reference sequence). In nucleotides, the CDR3 is TGTGCCAGCAGCTTAGTCGGGGCAGGGGTAGAGACCCAGTACTTC. Translating it yields CASSLVGAGVETQYF.

In this sample, this clone turned up a few times. The chain combines TRBV7-2 with TRBJ1-6; the D gene is possibly TRBD1 (6 bases). The germline gives CDR1 SGHTA, CDR2 FQGNSA. The V gene lost 0 bases and the J gene lost 13 bases, with 16 bases spanning the gap. The CDR3 is 15 residues long. CDR3 nucleotides: TGTGCCAGCAGCTTAGCACAGGGCCTCTTAGGTCCCCTCCACTTT. Translation: CASSLAQGLLGPLHF.

In this sample, this clone turned up a few times. V and J are TRBV6-5 and TRBJ1-5, with D tentatively TRBD1 (6 bases). Trimming removed 6 bases at V and 4 bases at J, with 10 bases between. There are 13 residues in the CDR3. Germline assignment: CDR1 MNHEY and CDR2 SVGAGI. This chain's CDR3 is CASRPDRNQPQHF. CDR3 bases: TGTGCCAGCAGACCCGACAGGAATCAGCCCCAGCATTTT.

This CDR3 reads CASSPRDFANTGELFF. The CDR3, as DNA: TGTGCCAGCAGCCCCCGGGACTTTGCGAACACCGGGGAGCTGTTTTTT. The chain combines TRBV11-2 with TRBJ2-2; a possible D gene is TRBD2 (6 bases). Germline assignment: CDR1 SGHAT and CDR2 FQNNGV. The V and J ends lost 5 bases and 0 bases respectively, with 13 bases between them. CDR3 length: 16 residues. Full variable domain (missing parts from reference TRBV11-2 and TRBJ2-2): EAGVAQSPRYKIIEKRQSVAFWCNPISGHATLYWYQQILGQGPKLLIQFQNNGVVDDSQLPKDRFSAERLKGVDSTLKIQPAKLEDSAVYLCASSPRDFANTGELFFGEGSRLTVL.

The rearrangement links TRBV28 to TRBJ2-2; 8 bases are shared with TRBD2. Germline loops: CDR1 MDHEN, CDR2 SYDVKM. V lost 2 bases, J lost 3 bases, and 14 bases stayed unmatched. The length of the CDR3 is 19 residues. The CDR3 loop is CASSLRLPGRGSYTGELFF. CDR3 in DNA: TGTGCCAGCAGTTTACGTCTTCCCGGGAGGGGCTCATACACCGGGGAGCTGTTTTTT.

The J gene is TRBJ1-2, the V gene TRBV7-8; D call uncertain. Germline-derived CDR1 and CDR2 are SGHVS and FQNEAQ. Between the trimmed V and J ends, which lost 7 bases and 7 bases, there was a span of 19 bases. The CDR3 sequence is 14 residues long. CDR3 coding DNA: TGTGCCAGCACCCGGGGTCTTGGACTGAGTGGCTACACCTTC. It specifies CASTRGLGLSGYTF.

This clone was observed a few times. CDR3 amino acids: CASSSTKSTDTQYF. CDR3 bases: TGTGCCAGCAGCTCTACTAAGAGCACAGATACGCAGTATTTT. V usage is TRBV7-9 and J usage is TRBJ2-3; no reliable D call. Trimming cost V 4 bases and J 0 bases, with 8 bases left between them. The germline V gene encodes CDR1 SEHNR and CDR2 FQNEAQ (reference sequence). The length of the CDR3 is 14 residues.

This rearrangement joins TRBV27 to TRBJ1-5, with D uncertain. Germline V gives CDR1 MNHEY, CDR2 SMNVEV (reference sequence). The CDR3 runs to 11 residues. The CDR3 sequence: CVSGRNQPQHF. CDR3 bases: TGTGTTTCGGGGAGGAATCAGCCCCAGCATTTT.

In this sample, this clone turned up once. This chain links TRBV6-5 with TRBJ2-7; 12 nucleotides agree with TRBD2. The CDR3 runs 14 residues. The V gene end was trimmed by 6 bases and the J gene end by 4 bases; junction bases not matched to a gene: 4. Germline V gene data show CDR1 as MNHEY and CDR2 as SVGAGI. In DNA, the CDR3 is TGTGCCAGCAGGACTAGCGGGAGATCGTACGAGCAGTACTTC. It translates to CASRTSGRSYEQYF.

This rearrangement joins TRBV7-9 to TRBJ2-1, with TRBD2 as a possible D gene (6 bases). V was shortened by 5 bases and J by 6 bases, with 23 bases between the two germline ends. This CDR3 spans 17 amino acids. Germline V gene lookup returns CDR1 SEHNR and CDR2 FQNEAQ (reference sequence). The CDR3 region is CASSPTPYGSSGNEQFF. The CDR3 coding sequence is TGTGCCAGCAGCCCTACCCCTTACGGGAGCTCCGGCAATGAGCAGTTCTTC.